This record covers a single T cell receptor (beta chain). Its antigen is undetermined. Participants comprised healthy donors of bone marrow. The sample belongs to a study of cytomegalovirus exposure and HLA in healthy donors. Study-wide points: Available immune exposure information covered CMV serostatus only.

The V gene's germline CDR1 is MGHRA and CDR2 YSYEKL. The ends were cut back, 0 bases at V and 0 bases at J, with 11 bases in the middle. The CDR3 has 16 amino acids. PCR employed 60 Vbeta and 13 Jbeta primers. The table came from immunoSEQ multiplex PCR; TCRdb's copy has only in-frame clones and leaves some out. In the table there are some 95,000 clones, around 77% of which are singletons. The sequencing sample was made of PBMCs. The source is a man in his thirties or forties in good health and CMV-seronegative. V is TRBV4-1 and J is TRBJ1-1; D call uncertain. The CDR3, as DNA: TGCGCCAGCAGCCAAGATAAAAACAAAATGAACACTGAAGCTTTCTTT. It yields the protein CASSQDKNKMNTEAFF.